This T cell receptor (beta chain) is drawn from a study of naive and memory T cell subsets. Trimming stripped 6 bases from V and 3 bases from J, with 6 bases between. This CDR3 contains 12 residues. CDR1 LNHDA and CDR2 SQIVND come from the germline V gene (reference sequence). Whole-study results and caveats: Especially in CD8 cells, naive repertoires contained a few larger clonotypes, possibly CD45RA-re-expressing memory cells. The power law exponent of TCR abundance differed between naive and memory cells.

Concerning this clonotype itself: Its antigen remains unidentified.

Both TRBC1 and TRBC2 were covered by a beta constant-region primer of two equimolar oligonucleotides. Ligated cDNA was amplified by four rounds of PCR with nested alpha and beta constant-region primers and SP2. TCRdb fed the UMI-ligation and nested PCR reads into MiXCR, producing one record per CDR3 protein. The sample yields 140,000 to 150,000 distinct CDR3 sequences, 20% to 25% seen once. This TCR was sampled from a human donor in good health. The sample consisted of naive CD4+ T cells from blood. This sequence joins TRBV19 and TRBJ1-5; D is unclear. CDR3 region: CASRGTNQPQHF. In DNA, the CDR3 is TGTGCCAGTAGGGGCACCAATCAGCCCCAGCATTTT. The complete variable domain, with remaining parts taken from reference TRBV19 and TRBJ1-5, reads DGGITQSPKYLFRKEGQNVTLSCEQNLNHDAMYWYRQDPGQGLRLIYYSQIVNDFQKGDIAEGYSVSREKKESFPLTVTSAQKNPTAFYLCASRGTNQPQHFGDGTRLSIL.